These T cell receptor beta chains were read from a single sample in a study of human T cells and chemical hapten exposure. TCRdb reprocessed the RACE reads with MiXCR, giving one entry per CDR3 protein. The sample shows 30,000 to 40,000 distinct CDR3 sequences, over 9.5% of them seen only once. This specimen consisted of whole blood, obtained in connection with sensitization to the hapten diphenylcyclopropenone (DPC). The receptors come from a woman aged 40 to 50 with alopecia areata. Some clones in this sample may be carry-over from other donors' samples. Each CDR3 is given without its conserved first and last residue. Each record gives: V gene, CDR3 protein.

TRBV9,ASSRGTDEQY
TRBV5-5,ASSFQGAPQETQY
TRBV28,ASRKPGTSVYEQY
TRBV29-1,SGSRRYEQY
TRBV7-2,ASTLPGQDEQY
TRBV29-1,STRGLAGKQETQY
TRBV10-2,ASSDPFVGYEQY
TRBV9,ASSAGTSGSLGEQY
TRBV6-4,AILGTDGYT
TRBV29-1,SVALGLPNTEAF
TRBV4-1,ASSAGEYGYT
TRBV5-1,ASSLGAGAKDEQY
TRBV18,ASSRDTYGYT
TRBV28,ASSLDSLGEQF
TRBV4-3,ASSHSWRGGPGELF
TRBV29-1,SVSGQENTEAF
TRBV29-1,SVEVADFGYT
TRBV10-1,ARTREGTEAF
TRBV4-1,ASSQDIVIGIQY
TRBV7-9,ASSFTSFRTDTQY
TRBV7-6,ASSPGYGQGGYNEQF
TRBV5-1,ASSSSGEGTDTQY
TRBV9,ASSPGTRGEQY